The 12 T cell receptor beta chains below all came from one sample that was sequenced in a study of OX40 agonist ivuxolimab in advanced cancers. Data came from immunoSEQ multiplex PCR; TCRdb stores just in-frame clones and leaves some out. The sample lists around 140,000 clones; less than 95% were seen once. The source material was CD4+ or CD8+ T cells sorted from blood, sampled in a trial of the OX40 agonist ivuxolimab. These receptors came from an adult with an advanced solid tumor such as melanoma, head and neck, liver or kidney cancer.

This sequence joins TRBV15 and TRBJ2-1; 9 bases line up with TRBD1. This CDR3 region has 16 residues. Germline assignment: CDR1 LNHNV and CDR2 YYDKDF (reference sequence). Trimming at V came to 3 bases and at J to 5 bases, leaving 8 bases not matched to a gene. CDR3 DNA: TGTGCCACCAGCAGCCCCGGGACAGGGATAGACAATGAGCAGTTCTTC. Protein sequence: CATSSPGTGIDNEQFF.

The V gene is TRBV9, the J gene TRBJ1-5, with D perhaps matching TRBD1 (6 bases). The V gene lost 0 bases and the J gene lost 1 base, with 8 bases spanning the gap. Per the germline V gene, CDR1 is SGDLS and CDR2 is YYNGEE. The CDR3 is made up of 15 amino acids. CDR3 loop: CASSVGGASNQPQHF. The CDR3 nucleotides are TGTGCCAGCAGCGTAGGGGGGGCGAGCAATCAGCCCCAGCATTTT.

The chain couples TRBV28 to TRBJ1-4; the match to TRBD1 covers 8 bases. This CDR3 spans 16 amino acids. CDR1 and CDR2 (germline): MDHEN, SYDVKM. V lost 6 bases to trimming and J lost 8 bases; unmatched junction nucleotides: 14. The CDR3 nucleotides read TGTGCCAGCAGAACTCCCGACAGGGGCGGAGGAGAAAAACTGTTTTTT. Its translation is CASRTPDRGGGEKLFF.

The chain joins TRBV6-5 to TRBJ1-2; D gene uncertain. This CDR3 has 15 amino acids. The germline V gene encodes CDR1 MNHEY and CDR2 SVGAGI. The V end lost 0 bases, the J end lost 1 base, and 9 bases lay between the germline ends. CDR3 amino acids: CASSYSPQFNYGYTF. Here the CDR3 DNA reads TGTGCCAGCAGTTACTCGCCACAGTTTAACTATGGCTACACCTTC.

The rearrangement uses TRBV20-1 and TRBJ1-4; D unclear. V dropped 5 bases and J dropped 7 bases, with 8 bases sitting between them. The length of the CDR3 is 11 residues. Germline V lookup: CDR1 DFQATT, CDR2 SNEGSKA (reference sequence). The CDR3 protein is CSAPVVEKLFF. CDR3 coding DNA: TGCAGTGCTCCCGTTGTTGAAAAACTGTTTTTT.

As DNA, the CDR3 is TGCAGCGTTGGGACAGGGGAAGGCTATGGCTACACCTTC. Its protein product is CSVGTGEGYGYTF. The chain is built from TRBV29-1 and TRBJ1-2, with 9 bases identical to TRBD1. CDR3 size: 13 residues. Looked up from germline, CDR1 is SQVTM and CDR2 is ANQGSEA. V was clipped by 4 bases and J by 4 bases; unmatched bases: 4. The variable domain in full, completed from reference TRBV29-1 and TRBJ1-2, reads SAVISQKPSRDICQRGTSLTIQCQVDSQVTMMFWYRQQPGQSLTLIATANQGSEATYESGFVIDKFPISRPNLTFSTLTVSNMSPEDSSIYLCSVGTGEGYGYTFGSGTRLTVV.

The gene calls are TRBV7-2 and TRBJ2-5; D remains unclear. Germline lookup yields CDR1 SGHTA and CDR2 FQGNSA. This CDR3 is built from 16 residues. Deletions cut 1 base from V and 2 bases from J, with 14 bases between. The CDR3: CASSLEPRVGQETQYF. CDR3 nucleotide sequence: TGTGCCAGCAGCTTAGAGCCCCGGGTGGGTCAAGAGACCCAGTACTTC.

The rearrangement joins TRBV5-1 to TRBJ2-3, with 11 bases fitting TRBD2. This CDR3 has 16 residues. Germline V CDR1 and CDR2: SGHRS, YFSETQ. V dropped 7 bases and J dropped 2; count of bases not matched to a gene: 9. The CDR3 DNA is TGCGCCAGCGGCCCCCTAGCGGGAGGATACACAGATACGCAGTATTTT. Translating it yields CASGPLAGGYTDTQYF.

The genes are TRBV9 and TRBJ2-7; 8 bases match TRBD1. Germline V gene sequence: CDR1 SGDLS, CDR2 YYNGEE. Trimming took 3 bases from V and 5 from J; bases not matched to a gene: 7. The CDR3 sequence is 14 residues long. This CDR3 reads CASSARTGFDEQYF. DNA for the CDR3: TGTGCCAGCAGCGCTAGGACAGGGTTCGACGAGCAGTACTTC.

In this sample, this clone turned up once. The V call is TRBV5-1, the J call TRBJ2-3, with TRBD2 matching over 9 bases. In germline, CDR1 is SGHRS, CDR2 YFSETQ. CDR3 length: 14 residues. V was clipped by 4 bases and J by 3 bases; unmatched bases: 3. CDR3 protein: CASSLGLATDTQYF. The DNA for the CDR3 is TGCGCCAGCAGCCTCGGACTAGCGACAGATACGCAGTATTTT.

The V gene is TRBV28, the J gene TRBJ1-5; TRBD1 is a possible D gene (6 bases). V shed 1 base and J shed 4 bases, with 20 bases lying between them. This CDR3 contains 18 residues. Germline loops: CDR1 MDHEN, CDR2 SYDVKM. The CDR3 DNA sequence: TGTGCCAGCAGTTTATTGCTTGGAGACCAGGGGACTAATCAGCCCCAGCATTTT. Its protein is CASSLLLGDQGTNQPQHF. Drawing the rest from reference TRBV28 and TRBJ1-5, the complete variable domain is DVKVTQSSRYLVKRTGEKVFLECVQDMDHENMFWYRQDPGLGLRLIYFSYDVKMKEKGDIPEGYSVSREKKERFSLILESASTNQTSMYLCASSLLLGDQGTNQPQHFGDGTRLSIL.

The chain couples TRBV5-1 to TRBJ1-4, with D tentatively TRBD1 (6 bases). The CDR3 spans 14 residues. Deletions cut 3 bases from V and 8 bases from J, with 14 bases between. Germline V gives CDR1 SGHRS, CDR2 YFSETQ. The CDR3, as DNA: TGCGCCAGCAGCTCCATTACAGGGAACGAAAAACTGTTTTTT. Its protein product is CASSSITGNEKLFF. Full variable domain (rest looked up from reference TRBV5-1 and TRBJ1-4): KAGVTQTPRYLIKTRGQQVTLSCSPISGHRSVSWYQQTPGQGLQFLFEYFSETQRNKGNFPGRFSGRQFSNSRSEMNVSTLELGDSALYLCASSSITGNEKLFFGSGTQLSVL.